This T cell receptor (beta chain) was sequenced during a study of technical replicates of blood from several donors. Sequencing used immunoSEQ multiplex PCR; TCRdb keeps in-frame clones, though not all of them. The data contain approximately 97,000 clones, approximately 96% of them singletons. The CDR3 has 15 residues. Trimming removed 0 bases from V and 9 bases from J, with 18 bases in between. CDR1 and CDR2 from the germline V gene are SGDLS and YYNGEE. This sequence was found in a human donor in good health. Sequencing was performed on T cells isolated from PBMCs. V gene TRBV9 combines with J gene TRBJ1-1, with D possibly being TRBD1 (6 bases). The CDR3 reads CASSVAGGLVNQAFF. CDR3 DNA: TGTGCCAGCAGCGTAGCGGGGGGGCTAGTTAATCAAGCTTTCTTT. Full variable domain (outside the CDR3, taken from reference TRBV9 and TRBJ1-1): DSGVTQTPKHLITATGQRVTLRCSPRSGDLSVYWYQQSLDQGLQFLIQYYNGEERAKGNILERFSAQQFPDLHSELNLSSLELGDSALYFCASSVAGGLVNQAFFGQGTRLTVV.